This TCR beta chain was recovered during a study of shared clonotypes between healthy human individuals. CD4+ cells were split into CD45RA+ naive and CD45RA-negative memory subsets. The data were produced by immunoSEQ multiplex PCR, yet TCRdb's version contains in-frame clones alone and is incomplete. The sample shows fewer than 850,000 clones, more than 70% of them seen only once. About this clone itself: Its specificity is not known.

CDR1 and CDR2 from the germline V gene are SGHDT and YYEEEE. V lost 2 bases to trimming and J lost 9 bases; unmatched junction nucleotides: 5. The CDR3 sequence is 13 residues long. Study-level findings and limits: Only blood underwent sampling, and tissue repertoires likely differ. Naive subsets typically showed greater estimated richness than memory subsets.

Sequences were obtained from memory CD4+ T cells sorted from blood. The subset was: CD45RA-negative fraction. This rearrangement joins TRBV5-6 to TRBJ2-1; 7 nucleotides align to TRBD2. This TCR came from a woman aged 25 to 39 in good health. Here the CDR3 DNA reads TGTGCCAGCAGCTTCAGACTAGCTGTTGAGCAGTTCTTC. Amino acids: CASSFRLAVEQFF.